This section outlines one T cell receptor (beta chain) sequence together with its context. This specimen belongs to a study of blood T cell repertoires in COVID-19. As processed by the authors: From reference gene primer amplification, estimates of nucleated cell counts were derived. Assay: immunoSEQ multiplex PCR; the TCRdb copy retains only in-frame clones and omits some. V and J calls plus clone size are reproduced from that table; the DNA served to infer D and trimming. Of around 200,000 clones in the sample, 75% to 90% are singletons; the top ten hold 1.2%. Germline values: CDR1 LNHDA, CDR2 SQIVND (reference sequence). CDR3 length: 16 amino acids. Trimming pared 4 bases from V and 3 bases from J, leaving 16 bases between.

J is TRBJ1-5 and V is TRBV19; D is perhaps TRBD1 (5 bases). This clonotype was sampled from a man younger than 40 who had recovered from COVID-19. The sequenced material came from PBMCs or T cells enriched from blood (not recorded which). The CDR3 region has the DNA TGTGCCAGTAGTACCCCCGTGGGGGGTTACAATCAGCCCCAGCATTTT. Residues: CASSTPVGGYNQPQHF. Together with reference TRBV19 and TRBJ1-5, the CDR3 gives the full variable domain: DGGITQSPKYLFRKEGQNVTLSCEQNLNHDAMYWYRQDPGQGLRLIYYSQIVNDFQKGDIAEGYSVSREKKESFPLTVTSAQKNPTAFYLCASSTPVGGYNQPQHFGDGTRLSIL.